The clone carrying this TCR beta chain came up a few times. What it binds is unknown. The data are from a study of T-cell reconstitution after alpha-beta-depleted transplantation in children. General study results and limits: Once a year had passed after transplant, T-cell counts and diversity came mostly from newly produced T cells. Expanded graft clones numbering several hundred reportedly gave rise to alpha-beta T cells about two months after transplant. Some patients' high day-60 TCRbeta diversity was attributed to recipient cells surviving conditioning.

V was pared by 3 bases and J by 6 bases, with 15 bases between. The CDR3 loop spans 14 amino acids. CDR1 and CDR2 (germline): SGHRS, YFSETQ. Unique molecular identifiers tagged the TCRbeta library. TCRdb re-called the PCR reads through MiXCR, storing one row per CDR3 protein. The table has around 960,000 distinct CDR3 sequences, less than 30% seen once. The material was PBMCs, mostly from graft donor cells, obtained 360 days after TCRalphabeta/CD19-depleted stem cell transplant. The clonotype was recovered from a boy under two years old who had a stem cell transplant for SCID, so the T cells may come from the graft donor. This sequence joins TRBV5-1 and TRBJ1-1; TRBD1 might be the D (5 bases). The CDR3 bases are TGCGCCAGCAGCTGGGACGAGGGTAAACCTGAAGCTTTCTTT. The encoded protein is CASSWDEGKPEAFF.